Presented here are 25 T cell receptor beta chains from one specimen sequenced in a study of blood T cell repertoires in COVID-19. Profiled with immunoSEQ multiplex PCR; TCRdb holds only in-frame clones, not every one. The data hold 40,000 to 45,000 clones, with roughly nine tenths observed a single time. The sample was peripheral blood. These receptors were collected from a man aged 50 or older with COVID-19, enrolled during active disease.

The rearrangement joins TRBV7-8 to TRBJ1-1, with 7 bases lining up with TRBD1. V trimming: 1 base; J trimming: 4 bases; junction bases outside the gene matches: 6. The CDR3 totals 15 residues. The V gene's germline CDR1 is SGHVS and CDR2 FQNEAQ. Written as DNA, the CDR3 is TGTGCCAGCAGCTTAGGGGACAGCGTGGGCACTGAAGCTTTCTTT. Its translation: CASSLGDSVGTEAFF.

This chain connects TRBV3-1 (or the pseudogene TRBV3-2) to TRBJ1-5, with 9 bases matching TRBD1. The V and J ends lost 4 bases and 1 base, in that order; junction bases with no gene match: 2. The CDR3 sequence is 15 residues long. From germline, CDR1 is LGHDT and CDR2 YNNKEL (reference sequence). CDR3 sequence reads: CASSPGTGSNQPQHF. The DNA of the CDR3 is TGTGCCAGCAGCCCCGGGACAGGGAGCAATCAGCCCCAGCATTTT.

The V and J genes are TRBV7-2 and TRBJ2-6, with D unresolved. Germline values: CDR1 SGHTA, CDR2 FQGNSA. Trimming stripped 1 base from V and 1 base from J, with 5 bases between. The CDR3 is 15 amino acids. CDR3 bases: TGTGCCAGCAGCTTAGTGAGATCTGGGGCCAACGTCCTGACTTTC. Encoded protein: CASSLVRSGANVLTF.

V is TRBV29-1 and J is TRBJ2-3, with TRBD1 as a possible D gene (6 bases). The V gene lost 2 bases and the J gene lost 4 bases, with 16 bases spanning the gap. The CDR3 contains 15 residues. In germline, CDR1 is SQVTM, CDR2 ANQGSEA. The CDR3 here is CSVESLTGYADTQYF. CDR3 DNA: TGCAGCGTTGAATCGTTAACAGGGTATGCAGATACGCAGTATTTT.

The chain links TRBV7-8 to TRBJ1-3, with a weak D call TRBD1 (5 bases). Germline CDR1 SGHVS, CDR2 FQNEAQ. The CDR3 runs 15 residues. V was trimmed by 5 bases and J by 0 bases, leaving 11 bases between them. CDR3 in amino acids: CASSHPGYSGNTIYF. The DNA for the CDR3 is TGTGCCAGCAGCCACCCAGGGTACTCTGGAAACACCATATATTTT.

The chain recombines TRBV3-1 (or the pseudogene TRBV3-2) with TRBJ2-1; 10 bases map to TRBD2. The CDR3 spans 16 residues. The V gene end was trimmed by 5 bases and the J gene end by 6 bases; junction bases not matched to a gene: 10. Germline V gene lookup returns CDR1 LGHDT and CDR2 YNNKEL (reference sequence). CDR3 amino acids: CASSTLAGEYRNEQFF. CDR3 sequence (DNA): TGTGCCAGCAGCACGCTAGCGGGAGAATATCGCAATGAGCAGTTCTTC.

In DNA form, the CDR3 reads TGTGCCAGCTCCGAGGATCGCAGGGGTAATCAGCCCCAGCATTTT. It translates to CASSEDRRGNQPQHF. The rearrangement uses TRBV5-6 and TRBJ1-5; tentatively, D is TRBD1 (6 bases). The CDR3 is 15 residues long. Germline V gene data show CDR1 as SGHDT and CDR2 as YYEEEE. Between the trimmed V and J ends, which lost 7 bases and 4 bases, there was a span of 18 bases.

V and J are TRBV14 and TRBJ2-5, with 8 bases aligning to TRBD1. The CDR3 spans 15 residues. Germline-derived CDR1 and CDR2 are SGHDN and FVKESK. Trimming removed 2 bases from V and 4 bases from J; junction bases left unmatched: 6. CDR3 loop: CASSQWPGGVETQYF. DNA of the CDR3: TGTGCCAGCAGCCAATGGCCAGGGGGCGTAGAGACCCAGTACTTC.

The V call is TRBV27, the J call TRBJ2-7; tentatively, D is TRBD2 (5 bases). The V end lost 5 bases, the J end lost 1 base, and 12 bases lay between the germline ends. The CDR3 has 14 residues. In germline, CDR1 is MNHEY, CDR2 SMNVEV (reference sequence). The CDR3 region is CASSLRTDSYEQYF. Here the CDR3 DNA reads TGTGCCAGCAGTCTAAGGACTGATTCCTACGAGCAGTACTTC.

This clone was observed once. CDR3 in DNA: TGTGCCAGCAGTTCCGGGACAGGGTTTGAGACCCAGTACTTC. It specifies CASSSGTGFETQYF. This rearrangement joins TRBV6-5 to TRBJ2-5; 9 nucleotides agree with TRBD1. V was clipped by 4 bases and J by 5 bases; unmatched bases: 5. Germline V gives CDR1 MNHEY, CDR2 SVGAGI. The CDR3 is 14 residues long.

The V gene is TRBV6-5, the J gene TRBJ2-7; TRBD2 matches 14 bases. The germline CDR1 and CDR2 sequences are MNHEY and SVGAGI. The CDR3 consists of 15 residues. V trimming: 6 bases; J trimming: 3 bases; junction bases outside the gene matches: 4. The CDR3 loop reads CASRTGTSGSYEQYF. In nucleotides, the CDR3 is TGTGCCAGCAGGACCGGGACTAGCGGGAGCTACGAGCAGTACTTC.

The chain's CDR3 is CAWSPLGGRFRGEAFF. CDR3 bases: TGTGCCTGGAGTCCCCTGGGAGGGAGGTTTAGGGGTGAAGCTTTCTTT. This chain uses TRBV30 with TRBJ1-1; tentatively, D is TRBD1 (5 bases). CDR3 length: 16 residues. Germline CDR1 GTSNPN, CDR2 SVGIG (reference sequence). Between the trimmed V and J ends, which lost 2 bases and 7 bases, there was a span of 23 bases.

The chain employs TRBV27 and TRBJ2-7, with TRBD1 identical over 9 bases. Trimming removed 5 bases from V and 3 bases from J; junction bases left unmatched: 8. The CDR3 loop spans 15 amino acids. Germline V gene data show CDR1 as MNHEY and CDR2 as SMNVEV (reference sequence). The CDR3 DNA reads TGTGCCAGCAGTCCCACCCCGGGACAGGGCTACGAGCAGTACTTC. Translating gives CASSPTPGQGYEQYF.

The chain is built from TRBV30 and TRBJ2-2; D call uncertain. V lost 1 base, J lost 5 bases, and 8 bases lay in between. The germline V gene has CDR1 GTSNPN and CDR2 SVGIG (reference sequence). The CDR3 contains 13 residues. The DNA for the CDR3 is TGTGCCTGGAGTGATAGATGGACCGGGGAGCTGTTTTTT. This codes for CAWSDRWTGELFF.

V is TRBV4-1 and J is TRBJ1-1; TRBD1 agrees at 7 bases. The length of the CDR3 is 17 residues. Losses at the gene ends were 4 bases for V and 7 bases for J; bases not matched to a gene: 18. Per the germline V gene, CDR1 is MGHRA and CDR2 is YSYEKL. CDR3 nucleotides: TGCGCCAGCAGCCGAACGAAAACAGGGGTGTCAGGGAATGAAGCTTTCTTT. As protein: CASSRTKTGVSGNEAFF.

The V gene is TRBV5-1, the J gene TRBJ2-7, with D possibly being TRBD1 (5 bases). The germline V gene has CDR1 SGHRS and CDR2 YFSETQ. V was pared by 2 bases and J by 7 bases, with 10 bases between. The CDR3 sequence is 12 residues long. CDR3 nucleotide sequence: TGCGCCAGCAGCTTCAGGGTAGGAGAGCAGTACTTC. Its translation: CASSFRVGEQYF. Together with reference TRBV5-1 and TRBJ2-7, the CDR3 gives the full variable domain: KAGVTQTPRYLIKTRGQQVTLSCSPISGHRSVSWYQQTPGQGLQFLFEYFSETQRNKGNFPGRFSGRQFSNSRSEMNVSTLELGDSALYLCASSFRVGEQYFGPGTRLTVT.

The chain combines TRBV24-1 with TRBJ1-2; D possibly corresponds to TRBD1 (6 bases). The CDR3 runs 16 residues. The germline V gene encodes CDR1 KGHDR and CDR2 SFDVKD. V was trimmed by 7 bases and J by 3 bases, leaving 20 bases between them. The CDR3 spells CATSEGVGGVDYGYTF. The CDR3 bases are TGTGCCACCAGCGAAGGCGTAGGGGGTGTGGACTATGGCTACACCTTC.

This clone appeared once. The genes are TRBV7-2 and TRBJ2-3, with 10 bases lining up with TRBD2. Germline CDR1 is SGHTA and CDR2 is FQGNSA. The CDR3 length is 17 residues. V trimming: 1 base; J trimming: 0 bases; junction bases outside the gene matches: 4. The CDR3 DNA follows: TGTGCCAGCAGCTTAGGGACTAGCGGCACTAGCACAGATACGCAGTATTTT. Its protein is CASSLGTSGTSTDTQYF.

The chain joins TRBV18 to TRBJ1-5; a weak D match, TRBD1 (6 bases). Germline V CDR1 and CDR2: KGHSH, LQKENI. V shed 3 bases and J shed 5 bases, with 14 bases lying between them. CDR3 length equals 15 residues. The CDR3 sequence is CASSPNGQSYQPQHF. The CDR3 nucleotides read TGTGCCAGCTCACCGAACGGACAGTCGTATCAGCCCCAGCATTTT.

The rearrangement links TRBV4-3 to TRBJ2-7, with 9 bases identical to TRBD1. The CDR3 spans 15 residues. The J segment lost 1 base and the V segment lost 0 bases, leaving 1 base of the junction unmatched. CDR1 and CDR2 from the germline V gene are LGHNA and YSLEER. This CDR3 reads CASSQEGQGSYEQYF. CDR3 nucleotide sequence: TGCGCCAGCAGCCAAGAGGGACAGGGTTCCTACGAGCAGTACTTC.

V gene TRBV2 combines with J gene TRBJ1-4, with D possibly matching TRBD1 (6 bases). V lost 6 bases and J lost 3, with 14 bases in between. CDR1 is SNHLY, CDR2 FYNNEI, per germline. The CDR3 contains 15 residues. Here the CDR3 reads CASRDTGQPNEKLFF. CDR3 nucleotide sequence: TGTGCCAGCAGGGATACAGGACAGCCTAATGAAAAACTGTTTTTT.

This sequence joins TRBV5-6 and TRBJ2-3, with TRBD1 identical over 7 bases. Germline loops: CDR1 SGHDT, CDR2 YYEEEE. This CDR3 region has 15 residues. The junction had 4 bases not matched to a gene; V was cut back by 2 bases and J by 1 base. The DNA of the CDR3 is TGTGCCAGCAGCTTAGACAGGGCTGGCACAGATACGCAGTATTTT. Amino acid sequence: CASSLDRAGTDTQYF. Complete variable domain (other parts from reference TRBV5-6 and TRBJ2-3): DAGVTQSPTHLIKTRGQQVTLRCSPKSGHDTVSWYQQALGQGPQFIFQYYEEEERQRGNFPDRFSGHQFPNYSSELNVNALLLGDSALYLCASSLDRAGTDTQYFGPGTRLTVL.

The gene calls are TRBV9 and TRBJ2-7; 11 bases are shared with TRBD2. The V segment lost 3 bases and the J segment 3 bases; nucleotides outside the gene matches: 5. This CDR3 contains 15 residues. Germline V gives CDR1 SGDLS, CDR2 YYNGEE. DNA of the CDR3: TGTGCCAGCAGCGCTGGGACTAGCGGCTACTACGAGCAGTACTTC. It codes for CASSAGTSGYYEQYF. Combining the CDR3 with reference TRBV9 and TRBJ2-7 gives the whole variable domain DSGVTQTPKHLITATGQRVTLRCSPRSGDLSVYWYQQSLDQGLQFLIQYYNGEERAKGNILERFSAQQFPDLHSELNLSSLELGDSALYFCASSAGTSGYYEQYFGPGTRLTVT.

V is TRBV6-1 and J is TRBJ1-2; tentatively, D is TRBD1 (5 bases). CDR3 length equals 14 residues. V gave up 0 bases and J gave up 2 bases, with 7 bases separating them. Germline loops: CDR1 MNHNS, CDR2 SASEGT. In nucleotides, the CDR3 is TGTGCCAGCAGTGAAGCGGGGCAGAACTATGGCTACACCTTC. Translation: CASSEAGQNYGYTF.

The chain recombines TRBV19 with TRBJ2-1, with D unresolved. Germline-derived CDR1 and CDR2 are LNHDA and SQIVND (reference sequence). The CDR3 has 14 residues. The V gene lost 1 base and the J gene lost 4 bases, with 8 bases spanning the gap. CDR3 nucleotide sequence: TGTGCCAGTAGTATAGGTATCGGGTACAATGAGCAGTTCTTC. It specifies CASSIGIGYNEQFF.